Listed here are 18 T cell receptor beta chains from one sample, sequenced in a study of blood T cell repertoires in COVID-19. Assay used: immunoSEQ multiplex PCR; TCRdb lists only in-frame clones, some missing. The data show about 170,000 clones, 70% to 90% seen once. The sample consisted of peripheral blood. These receptors were obtained from a man aged 50 or older who had recovered from COVID-19.

The gene calls are TRBV7-8 and TRBJ1-2; D is unclear. Germline lookup yields CDR1 SGHVS and CDR2 FQNEAQ. The ends were cut back, 5 bases at V and 0 bases at J, with 10 bases in the middle. This CDR3 comprises 14 residues. The CDR3 DNA follows: TGTGCCAGCAGCCTAGGTCGAGCTAACTATGGCTACACCTTC. Its translation is CASSLGRANYGYTF.

This clone was recorded only once. The J gene is TRBJ2-3, the V gene TRBV28, with D possibly TRBD2 on 6 matching bases. Germline-derived CDR1 and CDR2 are MDHEN and SYDVKM. V lost 3 bases and J 1 base, leaving 14 bases between the germline ends. The CDR3 is 16 amino acids. The CDR3 here is CASSFGGERGTDTQYF. The DNA for the CDR3 is TGTGCCAGCAGTTTTGGTGGGGAGCGGGGCACAGATACGCAGTATTTT. The variable domain in full, with the rest retrieved from reference TRBV28 and TRBJ2-3, is DVKVTQSSRYLVKRTGEKVFLECVQDMDHENMFWYRQDPGLGLRLIYFSYDVKMKEKGDIPEGYSVSREKKERFSLILESASTNQTSMYLCASSFGGERGTDTQYFGPGTRLTVL.

The V gene is TRBV7-9, the J gene TRBJ2-5, with TRBD1 matching 8 bases. There are 14 residues in the CDR3. V lost 2 bases and J lost 5; bases outside the gene matches: 4. The germline CDR1 and CDR2 sequences are SEHNR and FQNEAQ (reference sequence). In DNA form, the CDR3 reads TGTGCCAGCAGCTTAAGGGGACAGGTGGAGACCCAGTACTTC. Translation gives CASSLRGQVETQYF.

The CDR3 loop is CASRLGQAISGANVLTF. The CDR3 region has the DNA TGTGCCAGTCGACTGGGACAGGCCATCTCTGGGGCCAACGTCCTGACTTTC. The rearrangement joins TRBV19 to TRBJ2-6; 8 bases are shared with TRBD1. Germline assignment: CDR1 LNHDA and CDR2 SQIVND (reference sequence). V gave up 8 bases and J gave up 0 bases; unmatched junction bases: 9. The CDR3 consists of 17 residues.

The V and J genes are TRBV25-1 and TRBJ2-2, with D perhaps matching TRBD1 (6 bases). Germline loops: CDR1 MGHDK, CDR2 SYGVNS. The germline V and J ends were trimmed by 6 bases and 1 base, with 9 bases remaining between them. This CDR3 comprises 14 residues. The CDR3 region has the DNA TGTGCCAGCAGATCGACAGGGAACACCGGGGAGCTGTTTTTT. This gives the protein CASRSTGNTGELFF.

This chain links TRBV6-5 with TRBJ1-4, with 9 bases that match TRBD1. With 6 bases clipped from V and 8 bases from J, the junction kept 10 bases outside the gene matches. The CDR3 loop spans 15 amino acids. Germline V CDR1 and CDR2: MNHEY, SVGAGI. This chain's CDR3 is CASRRQGGFGEKLFF. The DNA for the CDR3 is TGTGCCAGCAGGCGACAGGGGGGATTTGGGGAAAAACTGTTTTTT.

This rearrangement joins TRBV7-9 to TRBJ2-1, with a tentative D call TRBD2 (7 bases). The germline V gene encodes CDR1 SEHNR and CDR2 FQNEAQ (reference sequence). The ends were cut back, 5 bases at V and 0 bases at J, with 14 bases in the middle. The CDR3 is 16 amino acids. The DNA for the CDR3 is TGTGCCAGCAGCCCCGACAGGACTAGCTCCTACAATGAGCAGTTCTTC. It is translated as CASSPDRTSSYNEQFF.

The chain uses TRBV7-2 and TRBJ2-7; possible D gene TRBD1, 5 bases. The CDR3 runs to 14 residues. Germline CDR1 is SGHTA and CDR2 is FQGNSA. The V end lost 3 bases, the J end lost 4 bases, and 13 bases lay between the germline ends. The CDR3 spells CASSFVGARYEQYF. CDR3 nucleotides: TGTGCCAGCAGCTTCGTAGGGGCCCGTTACGAGCAGTACTTC. Filled out from reference TRBV7-2 and TRBJ2-7, the complete variable domain reads GAGVSQSPSNKVTEKGKDVELRCDPISGHTALYWYRQSLGQGLEFLIYFQGNSAPDKSGLPSDRFSAERTGGSVSTLTIQRTQQEDSAVYLCASSFVGARYEQYFGPGTRLTVT.

CDR3 sequence reads: CASAVGGVAGNTIYF. For the CDR3, the DNA is TGTGCCAGCGCTGTTGGGGGCGTCGCTGGAAACACCATATATTTT. The chain couples TRBV27 to TRBJ1-3, with D perhaps TRBD1 (6 bases). V lost 8 bases and J lost 2, with 16 bases in between. In germline, CDR1 is MNHEY, CDR2 SMNVEV (reference sequence). CDR3 size: 15 residues.

The rearrangement uses TRBV2 and TRBJ2-3, with unresolved D. Trimming pared 4 bases from V and 5 bases from J, leaving 7 bases between. CDR1 is SNHLY and CDR2 is FYNNEI in the germline V gene. The CDR3 sequence is 12 residues long. The chain's CDR3 is CASSALKDTQYF. CDR3 sequence (DNA): TGTGCCAGCAGTGCCCTTAAAGATACGCAGTATTTT.

This rearrangement joins TRBV29-1 to TRBJ2-7; perhaps TRBD2 as D (6 bases). Trimming cost V 7 bases and J 1 base, with 20 bases left between them. Per the germline V gene, CDR1 is SQVTM and CDR2 is ANQGSEA. The CDR3 is 15 residues long. The CDR3 protein is CSAAGPGSGSYEQYF. The CDR3, as DNA: TGCAGCGCCGCGGGACCGGGTTCGGGGTCCTACGAGCAGTACTTC.

The chain carries TRBV29-1 and TRBJ1-4, with D possibly TRBD1 on 5 matching bases. The CDR3 sequence is 12 residues long. The V gene lost 5 bases and the J gene lost 7 bases, with 11 bases spanning the gap. The germline gives CDR1 SQVTM, CDR2 ANQGSEA. CDR3: CSVQAGFEKLFF. The CDR3 nucleotides read TGCAGCGTTCAGGCAGGGTTTGAAAAACTGTTTTTT.

The J gene is TRBJ2-2, the V gene TRBV2; TRBD2 matches 9 bases. CDR1 SNHLY and CDR2 FYNNEI come from the germline V gene. This CDR3 spans 15 amino acids. Trimming removed 6 bases from V and 7 bases from J; junction bases left unmatched: 9. CDR3 region: CASSLIAGVGGELFF. In nucleotides, the CDR3 is TGTGCCAGCAGCCTCATAGCGGGAGTGGGCGGGGAGCTGTTTTTT.

The chain has TRBV7-3 and TRBJ2-3; the match to TRBD2 covers 7 bases. From germline, CDR1 is SGHTA and CDR2 FQGTGA. V shed 3 bases and J 5 bases; nucleotides not matched to a gene: 14. The CDR3 runs to 17 residues. CDR3 coding DNA: TGTGCCAGCAGCTTTGGGGGAGCGGGGCGGATCGTAGATACGCAGTATTTT. It yields the protein CASSFGGAGRIVDTQYF.

The gene calls are TRBV7-2 and TRBJ2-6, with D possibly matching TRBD1 (5 bases). Germline lookup yields CDR1 SGHTA and CDR2 FQGNSA. V was clipped by 2 bases and J by 2 bases, with 10 bases between them. The CDR3 covers 16 residues. The CDR3 DNA sequence: TGTGCCAGCAGCTTACAGGGTCCTGCTGGGGCCAACGTCCTGACTTTC. Its translation is CASSLQGPAGANVLTF.

The V gene is TRBV7-2, the J gene TRBJ1-1; tentatively, D is TRBD1 (5 bases). This CDR3 has 14 residues. Germline lookup yields CDR1 SGHTA and CDR2 FQGNSA. The V end lost 7 bases, the J end lost 1 base, and 13 bases lay between the germline ends. CDR3 sequence: CASIQGSRNTEAFF. Written as DNA, the CDR3 is TGTGCCAGCATCCAGGGCTCTCGGAACACTGAAGCTTTCTTT.

The CDR3, as DNA: TGTGCCAGCAGGGAGACAGGGCCCACTAACTATGGCTACACCTTC. Translating it yields CASRETGPTNYGYTF. V gene TRBV6-5 combines with J gene TRBJ1-2; TRBD1 matches at 7 bases. The CDR3 length is 15 residues. V lost 6 bases to trimming and J lost 0 bases; unmatched junction nucleotides: 7. Germline loops: CDR1 MNHEY, CDR2 SVGAGI.

The J gene is TRBJ2-3, the V gene TRBV7-9, with TRBD2 identical over 10 bases. The CDR3 sequence is 17 residues long. Germline loops: CDR1 SEHNR, CDR2 FQNEAQ (reference sequence). J lost 4 bases, V lost 1 base, and 8 bases had no gene match. In DNA, the CDR3 is TGTGCCAGCAGCTTAGAGGCCAGCGGGGGGGACTCAGATACGCAGTATTTT. Its protein product is CASSLEASGGDSDTQYF. The entire variable domain, with the rest obtained from reference TRBV7-9 and TRBJ2-3, is as follows: DTGVSQNPRHKITKRGQNVTFRCDPISEHNRLYWYRQTLGQGPEFLTYFQNEAQLEKSRLLSDRFSAERPKGSFSTLEIQRTEQGDSAMYLCASSLEASGGDSDTQYFGPGTRLTVL.